This T cell receptor (beta chain) was profiled in a study of naive and memory T cell subsets. In its sample, this clonotype was seen a few times. Alpha and beta constant region primers primed reverse transcription for blood and skin samples. Four PCR rounds used nested alpha and beta constant region primers plus the SP2 primer. In TCRdb, the UMI-ligation and nested PCR reads were re-called with MiXCR into one record per CDR3 protein. The data hold around 20,000 distinct CDR3 sequences, with nearly 9.5% observed a single time. The V end was cut by 3 bases, the J end by 2 bases, with 22 bases between. The germline V gene has CDR1 LNHDA and CDR2 SQIVND (reference sequence). CDR3 length: 18 amino acids. Stated treatment: skin biopsy from PPD injection site in Mantoux-positive individual. Cells were not sorted; total RNA input targeted 1 to 1000 ng. Skin biopsies came from PPD injection sites in Mantoux-positive individuals.

This chain links TRBV19 with TRBJ1-2, with a weak D call TRBD1 (5 bases). Sample: skin, taken from a tuberculin skin test site. The source is an adult in good health. The CDR3 protein is CASSIAIVTRQTNYGYTF. The CDR3 DNA sequence: TGTGCCAGTAGTATTGCGATAGTTACCCGACAGACAAACTATGGCTACACCTTC.